Below are 2 T cell receptor beta chains sequenced from a single sample in a study of T cell changes during pregnancy in multiple sclerosis. TCRdb keeps only in-frame clones here, not all; method: immunoSEQ multiplex PCR. The sample comprises about 80,000 clones, just over 90% of which are singletons, and almost 1.5% rests with the top ten. The source was peripheral blood, collected before pregnancy. The receptors were sampled from a female donor with multiple sclerosis, enrolled in a pregnancy study.

V gene TRBV14 combines with J gene TRBJ2-7; 7 bases map to TRBD1. V shed 4 bases and J 5 bases; nucleotides not matched to a gene: 11. Germline lookup yields CDR1 SGHDN and CDR2 FVKESK. This CDR3 region has 15 residues. In DNA, the CDR3 is TGTGCCAGCAGCCGGATAAGACAGGGAAAGGACGAGCAGTACTTC. Its protein is CASSRIRQGKDEQYF.

This chain uses TRBV6-6 with TRBJ1-2; D is undetermined. The germline CDR1 and CDR2 sequences are MNHNY and SVGAGI (reference sequence). CDR3 size: 13 residues. V lost 2 bases to trimming and J lost 2 bases, with 6 bases between them. This chain's CDR3 is CASSYGKNYGYTF. CDR3 DNA sequence: TGTGCCAGCAGTTACGGCAAAAACTATGGCTACACCTTC.